Here is one T cell receptor beta chain with its context. The table lists this clone with a few counts. Which antigen it targets is not known. No qualities accompany the bases; no much larger clone lies one base away. In Seattle, one collaborating source enrolled patients while the infection was active and tracked those patients longitudinally over the course of disease. Collaborating institutions collected whole blood in K2EDTA tubes following their own protocols. For TCRbeta analysis, collaborators shipped samples as frozen whole blood, isolated PBMCs, or DNA extracted from either of those sample types. V sheds 5 bases and J sheds 2 bases, leaving 16 bases between their ends. The germline V gene gives CDR1 as MNHEY and CDR2 as SVGEGT. The CDR3 covers 16 residues, taking in both the cysteine and the phenylalanine. Only the CDR3 DNA stays, 48 bases, in frame from base 1. The data originate from a study of blood T cell repertoires in COVID-19 (dated by TCRdb to the early 2020s). About the investigation overall: Collaborator samples came from the United States, Italy and Spain and covered acute and convalescent phases of COVID-19. The material from the prospective study consisted of cDNA or gDNA derived from T cells, B-cell-depleted T cells, or PBMCs. Deeply sampled blood TCRbeta repertoires from subjects exposed to, actively infected with, or recovered from COVID-19 were included in the dataset. The repertoires were released in a freely available public database meant as a resource for research on the immune response to SARS-CoV-2. Samples came from the ongoing ImmuneRACE study (first 160 participants) plus 1,254 subjects from 6 global collaborators. A de-identified subject ID, COVID-19 status, age in years and sex were almost always included in the sample metadata. Where HLA class I and class II types were available, the types were taken from metadata supplied by the sample provider, not from assay-based typing.

Points the paper makes about the study in general: The quantity of clinical and demographic metadata differed by source and by participant and was supplied without curation.

TCRbeta CDR3 regions were amplified from genomic DNA by means of the immunoSEQ Assay, a bias-controlled multiplex PCR. The study's processing was this. The number of nucleated cells in each sample was estimated from the amplification of reference gene primers within the assay. To quantify the absolute abundance of each unique TCRbeta CDR3 rearrangement, sequence reads were collapsed and filtered. For each sample, productive Simpson clonality was calculated by taking the square root of Simpson's diversity index across productive rearrangements. TCRdb provides this immuneACCESS table in a form limited to in-frame rearrangements. Some clones are lacking; in checked studies, under half of them reflect an unresolved V gene, and why the rest are absent is not known. Clone size and V and J calls were adopted from that table, with D and trimming inferred from the DNA. In all, the sample holds about 69,000 clones, and approximately 84% of those were seen once. Of the sample, 16% falls within the top ten clones.

Sequencing was performed on peripheral blood. Recombination connected TRBV6-2 or TRBV6-3 to TRBJ1-5, with a tentative D gene TRBD1 over 6 matching bases. The clonotype was recovered from a man aged 35 to 55 with COVID-19, enrolled during active disease. The CDR3 region: CASSQGTLPGNQPQHF. The nucleotides read TGTGCCAGCAGTCAAGGGACACTCCCTGGCAATCAGCCCCAGCATTTT.